Shown below are 14 T cell receptor beta chains from a single sample sequenced in a study of CD8 T cells in Susac syndrome. Roughly 0.45 to 1 ug RNA was reverse transcribed with random hexamers. TCRdb redid the calling of the immunoSEQ multiplex PCR reads with MiXCR, one entry per CDR3 protein. The sample contains roughly 180,000 distinct CDR3 sequences, just under 95% of which appear only once. Sequencing used CD4+ T cells from PBMCs. The receptors stem from a human donor with Susac syndrome.

The chain has TRBV4-1 and TRBJ1-2; 8 nucleotides match TRBD1. With 2 bases clipped from V and 3 bases from J, the junction kept 5 bases outside the gene matches. Germline CDR1 is MGHRA and CDR2 is YSYEKL. CDR3 length equals 15 residues. The CDR3 DNA reads TGCGCCAGCAGCCAACCCACGGACAGGGACTATGGCTACACCTTC. It specifies CASSQPTDRDYGYTF.

The chain uses TRBV20-1 and TRBJ1-1; TRBD1 matches 9 bases. This CDR3 is 12 amino acids long. Germline values: CDR1 DFQATT, CDR2 SNEGSKA (reference sequence). Trimming removed 6 bases from V and 4 bases from J; junction bases left unmatched: 3. The CDR3 DNA reads as TGCAGTGCCACGGACAGGGGCACTGAAGCTTTCTTT. Translated, it gives CSATDRGTEAFF.

V and J are TRBV25-1 and TRBJ2-3, with TRBD2 identical over 9 bases. V lost 10 bases to trimming and J lost 0 bases; unmatched junction nucleotides: 5. The CDR3 runs to 14 residues. The germline gives CDR1 MGHDK, CDR2 SYGVNS. The CDR3 bases are TGTGCCACCAGCGGGGGGATTAGCACAGATACGCAGTATTTT. Residues: CATSGGISTDTQYF.

This sequence joins TRBV15 and TRBJ2-5; the D is unclear. This CDR3 spans 14 amino acids. V shed 1 base and J shed 2 bases, with 8 bases lying between them. Germline CDR1 is LNHNV and CDR2 is YYDKDF (reference sequence). The CDR3 is CATSRALGQETQYF. Here the CDR3 DNA reads TGTGCCACCAGCAGAGCCCTGGGGCAAGAGACCCAGTACTTC.

This chain connects TRBV4-3 to TRBJ2-1; 12 bases are a match to TRBD2. Trimming took 3 bases from V and 10 from J; bases not matched to a gene: 16. The CDR3 spans 18 residues. Germline assignment: CDR1 LGHNA and CDR2 YSLEER. The CDR3 sequence is CASSQTSGSDYTPREQFF. CDR3 DNA sequence: TGCGCCAGCAGCCAGACTAGCGGGAGTGACTATACCCCAAGGGAGCAGTTCTTC.

The chain employs TRBV7-9 and TRBJ2-7; no clear D. V lost 0 bases and J lost 0, with 6 bases in between. The germline gives CDR1 SEHNR, CDR2 FQNEAQ (reference sequence). The CDR3 contains 14 residues. CDR3 DNA: TGTGCCAGCAGCTTAGCGGGGAACTCCTACGAGCAGTACTTC. Translation gives CASSLAGNSYEQYF.

The chain is built from TRBV20-1 and TRBJ2-3, with 7 bases fitting TRBD2. CDR3 size: 13 residues. The germline V gene has CDR1 DFQATT and CDR2 SNEGSKA (reference sequence). The V gene end was trimmed by 7 bases and the J gene end by 1 base; junction bases not matched to a gene: 5. This CDR3 is CSVSLAGTDTQYF. DNA of the CDR3: TGCAGTGTCAGCCTAGCGGGCACAGATACGCAGTATTTT.

This chain joins TRBV30 and TRBJ2-6; D possibly corresponds to TRBD2 (5 bases). The CDR3 runs 14 residues. Germline values: CDR1 GTSNPN, CDR2 SVGIG (reference sequence). V lost 2 bases to trimming and J lost 12 bases, with 17 bases between them. CDR3 region: CAWSNGGDFTVLTF. The DNA for the CDR3 is TGTGCCTGGAGTAATGGAGGAGATTTTACCGTCCTGACTTTC.

This chain uses TRBV11-3 with TRBJ2-6; D gene uncertain. Trimming removed 1 base at V and 4 bases at J, with 8 bases between. The CDR3 length is 15 residues. Germline CDR1 and CDR2: SGHNT and YENEEA. CDR3 in DNA: TGTGCCAGCAGCTTAGCGGCTAGGGGGGCCAACGTCCTGACTTTC. As protein: CASSLAARGANVLTF.

The V call is TRBV9, the J call TRBJ1-3; no definite D call. Germline V gives CDR1 SGDLS, CDR2 YYNGEE. CDR3 length: 12 residues. V lost 7 bases to trimming and J lost 3 bases, with 8 bases between them. DNA of the CDR3: TGTGCCAGCGCAGGTTTTGGAAACACCATATATTTT. It translates to CASAGFGNTIYF.

This clonotype came up once. The genes are TRBV13 and TRBJ1-3; unclear D gene. The CDR3 has 15 amino acids. Deletions cut 2 bases from V and 0 bases from J, with 8 bases between. Per germline, CDR1 PRHDT and CDR2 FYEKMQ (reference sequence). The DNA for the CDR3 is TGTGCCAGCAGCTTAAGACGGACCTCTGGAAACACCATATATTTT. Protein product: CASSLRRTSGNTIYF.

The genes are TRBV19 and TRBJ2-2, with 11 nucleotides matching TRBD1. Germline loops: CDR1 LNHDA, CDR2 SQIVND (reference sequence). V was clipped by 7 bases and J by 1 base; unmatched bases: 5. The CDR3 extends over 16 amino acids. As DNA, the CDR3 is TGTGCCAGTAAATGGGGACAGGGGGTGAACACCGGGGAGCTGTTTTTT. It is translated as CASKWGQGVNTGELFF.

This chain connects TRBV30 to TRBJ1-1; no clear D gene. The germline gives CDR1 GTSNPN, CDR2 SVGIG (reference sequence). Trimming cost V 1 base and J 11 bases, with 11 bases left between them. The CDR3 runs to 11 residues. The CDR3 sequence: CAWSATSGAFF. The CDR3 nucleotides are TGTGCCTGGAGTGCGACAAGTGGGGCTTTCTTT. The full variable domain, with the rest looked up from reference TRBV30 and TRBJ1-1, is SQTIHQWPATLVQPVGSPLSLECTVEGTSNPNLYWYRQAAGRGLQLLFYSVGIGQISSEVPQNLSASRPQDRQFILSSKKLLLSDSGFYLCAWSATSGAFFGQGTRLTVV.

The chain combines TRBV20-1 with TRBJ2-3, with 8 bases fitting TRBD2. Trimming at V came to 5 bases and at J to 3 bases, leaving 10 bases not matched to a gene. The germline V gene has CDR1 DFQATT and CDR2 SNEGSKA (reference sequence). CDR3 length equals 15 residues. CDR3 in amino acids: CSALIAGRPTDTQYF. The CDR3 DNA follows: TGCAGTGCTCTCATAGCGGGGAGACCGACAGATACGCAGTATTTT.